This entry concerns a single TCR beta chain. The entry originates in a study of T cell changes during pregnancy in multiple sclerosis. Produced via immunoSEQ multiplex PCR; TCRdb's table is partial and in-frame only. The sample holds under 70,000 clones; roughly nine tenths are singletons and the top ten take about 0.8%. V dropped 0 bases and J dropped 4; count of bases not matched to a gene: 6. This CDR3 contains 15 residues. In germline, CDR1 is SGDLS, CDR2 YYNGEE. J is TRBJ1-2 and V is TRBV9; 7 bases align to TRBD1. The TCR comes from a female donor with multiple sclerosis, enrolled in a pregnancy study. The sample here was CD4+ T cells from peripheral blood mononuclear cells, taken in the first trimester of pregnancy. CDR3 sequence reads: CASSVAGGRAYGYTF. The CDR3 nucleotides are TGTGCCAGCAGCGTAGCAGGGGGTCGCGCCTATGGCTACACCTTC.